The following is a TCR beta chain sequence with its context. The target antigen is unknown. Next came a second PCR, run for about 6 to 12 cycles, which used a sample-barcoded 5' primer along with a J-beta primer mix. The study obtained at least 3 million CDR3-containing paired-end reads from every sample. TCRdb re-called the 5' RACE reads with MiXCR, one entry per CDR3 protein. The sample holds hundreds of thousands of distinct CDR3 sequences, 27% seen once. This entry comes from a study of blood T cells in healthy people across ages. Study-level findings and limits: Possibly confounding the expanded clonotype changes was the fact that donor CMV status was unknown. Diversity estimates drawn from one million T cells were deemed underestimates.

Between the trimmed V and J ends, which lost 4 bases and 0 bases, there was a span of 25 bases. The CDR3 runs 19 residues. Per the germline V gene, CDR1 is SGHDT and CDR2 is YYEEEE. The rearrangement uses TRBV5-6 and TRBJ2-5; no clear D gene. Sequenced sample: blood. This clonotype was obtained from a woman in her 70s in good health. Here the CDR3 reads CASSGVGPLSNFDQETQYF. The CDR3 DNA reads as TGTGCCAGCAGCGGGGTGGGCCCCTTGTCGAACTTCGACCAAGAGACCCAGTACTTC.